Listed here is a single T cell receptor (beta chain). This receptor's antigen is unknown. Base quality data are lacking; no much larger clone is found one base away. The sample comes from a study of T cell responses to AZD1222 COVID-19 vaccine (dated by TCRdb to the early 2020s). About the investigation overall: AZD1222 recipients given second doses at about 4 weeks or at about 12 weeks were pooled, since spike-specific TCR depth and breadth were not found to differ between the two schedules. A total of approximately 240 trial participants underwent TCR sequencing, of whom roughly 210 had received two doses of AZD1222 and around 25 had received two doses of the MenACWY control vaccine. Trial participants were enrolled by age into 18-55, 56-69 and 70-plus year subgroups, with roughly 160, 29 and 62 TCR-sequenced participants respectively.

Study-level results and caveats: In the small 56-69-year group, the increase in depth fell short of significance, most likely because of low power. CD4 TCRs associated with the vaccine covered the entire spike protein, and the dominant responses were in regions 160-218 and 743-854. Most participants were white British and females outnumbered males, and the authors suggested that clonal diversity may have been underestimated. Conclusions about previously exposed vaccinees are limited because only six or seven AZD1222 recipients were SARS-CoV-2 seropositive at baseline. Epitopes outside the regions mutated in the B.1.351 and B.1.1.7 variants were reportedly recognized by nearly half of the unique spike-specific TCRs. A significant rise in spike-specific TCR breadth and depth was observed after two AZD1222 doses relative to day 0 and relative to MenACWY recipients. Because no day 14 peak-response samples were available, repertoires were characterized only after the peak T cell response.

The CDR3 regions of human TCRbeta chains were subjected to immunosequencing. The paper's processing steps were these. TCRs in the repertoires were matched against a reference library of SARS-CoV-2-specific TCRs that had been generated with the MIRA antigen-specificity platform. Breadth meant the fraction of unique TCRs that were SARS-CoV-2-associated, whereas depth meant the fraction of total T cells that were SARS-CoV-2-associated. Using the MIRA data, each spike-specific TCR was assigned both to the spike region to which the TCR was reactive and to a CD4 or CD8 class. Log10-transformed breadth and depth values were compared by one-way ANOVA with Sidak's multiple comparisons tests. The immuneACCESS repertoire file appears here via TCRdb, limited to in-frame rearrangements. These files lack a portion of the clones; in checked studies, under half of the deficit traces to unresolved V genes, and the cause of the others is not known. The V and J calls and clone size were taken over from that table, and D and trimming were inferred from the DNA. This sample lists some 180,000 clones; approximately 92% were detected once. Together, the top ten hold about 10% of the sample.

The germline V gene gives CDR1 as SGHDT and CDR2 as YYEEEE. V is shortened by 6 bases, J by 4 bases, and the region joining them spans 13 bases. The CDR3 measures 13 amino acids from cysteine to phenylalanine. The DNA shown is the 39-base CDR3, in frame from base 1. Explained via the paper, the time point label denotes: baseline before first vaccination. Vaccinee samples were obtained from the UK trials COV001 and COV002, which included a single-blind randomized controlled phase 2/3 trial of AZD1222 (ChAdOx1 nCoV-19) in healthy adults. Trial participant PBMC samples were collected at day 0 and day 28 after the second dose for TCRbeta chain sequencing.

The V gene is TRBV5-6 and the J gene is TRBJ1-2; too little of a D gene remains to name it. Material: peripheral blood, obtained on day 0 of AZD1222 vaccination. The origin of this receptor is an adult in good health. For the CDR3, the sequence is CASNRAGIYGYTF. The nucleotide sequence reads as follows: TGTGCCAGCAATCGGGCGGGGATCTATGGCTACACCTTC.